These T cell receptor beta chains were read from a single sample in a study of shared clonotypes between healthy human individuals. The repertoire was sequenced with immunoSEQ multiplex PCR; TCRdb's copy has only in-frame clones and lacks some. In the table there are more than 2 million clones, about 95% of which are singletons. Sample: naive CD4+ T cells sorted from blood. Every receptor here comes from a young man in good health. Both conserved end residues are part of each CDR3. Fields, in order: clone size, V gene, D gene, J gene, CDR3 DNA, CDR3 protein. The D gene is left open where the match is weak. A row's size may be missing; if present it is once, few, many or a size class.

clone_size: -; v_call: TRBV6-5; d_call: TRBD2; j_call: TRBJ2-3; cdr3_nt: TGTGCCAGCAACTCAGCGGGGGCCCCCGCAGATACGCAGTATTTT; cdr3_aa: CASNSAGAPADTQYF
clone_size: -; v_call: TRBV7-2; d_call: -; j_call: TRBJ2-1; cdr3_nt: TGTGCCAGCAGCTTTCCATCGGCGGCCTCTTTGTACAATGAGCAGTTCTTC; cdr3_aa: CASSFPSAASLYNEQFF
clone_size: -; v_call: TRBV12-5; d_call: -; j_call: TRBJ1-6; cdr3_nt: TGTGCTAGTGCTTCAAATTCACCCCTCCACTTT; cdr3_aa: CASASNSPLHF
clone_size: -; v_call: TRBV10-3; d_call: TRBD1; j_call: TRBJ1-2; cdr3_nt: TGTGCCACCCGGACAGGCCAAGGAGACTACACCTTC; cdr3_aa: CATRTGQGDYTF
clone_size: -; v_call: TRBV6-5; d_call: -; j_call: TRBJ1-2; cdr3_nt: TGTGCCAGCAGTTACGATGGGACACGTCAGGGAGGCTACACCTTC; cdr3_aa: CASSYDGTRQGGYTF
clone_size: -; v_call: TRBV6-5; d_call: -; j_call: TRBJ2-7; cdr3_nt: TGTGCCAGCAGCCTGGTGGGCCAAGGGAGCTACGAGCAGTACTTC; cdr3_aa: CASSLVGQGSYEQYF
clone_size: -; v_call: TRBV28; d_call: TRBD1; j_call: TRBJ2-7; cdr3_nt: TGTGCCAGCAGCCCAGGACAGGGGGCGGGGGAGCAGTACTTC; cdr3_aa: CASSPGQGAGEQYF
clone_size: -; v_call: TRBV18; d_call: -; j_call: TRBJ1-1; cdr3_nt: TGTGCCAGCTCAGAGGAGACCGTGAAAGCTTTCTTT; cdr3_aa: CASSEETVKAFF
clone_size: -; v_call: TRBV7-2; d_call: -; j_call: TRBJ1-2; cdr3_nt: TGTGCCAGCAGCTTAGCGGACAGATATGGCTACACCTTC; cdr3_aa: CASSLADRYGYTF
clone_size: -; v_call: TRBV9; d_call: -; j_call: TRBJ2-2; cdr3_nt: TGTGCCAGCAGCGTACATAGGCGAGAGAACACCGGGGAGCTGTTTTTT; cdr3_aa: CASSVHRRENTGELFF
clone_size: -; v_call: TRBV9; d_call: -; j_call: TRBJ2-2; cdr3_nt: TGTGCCAGCAGCGTAGCAGCAGGGTTAAACACCGGGGAGCTGTTTTTT; cdr3_aa: CASSVAAGLNTGELFF
clone_size: -; v_call: TRBV5-1; d_call: -; j_call: TRBJ2-1; cdr3_nt: TGCGCCAGCAGCATAGATGGGGCTACCAATGAGCAGTTCTTC; cdr3_aa: CASSIDGATNEQFF
clone_size: -; v_call: TRBV6-5; d_call: TRBD2; j_call: TRBJ2-1; cdr3_nt: TGTGCCAGCGGACGAGGGACTAGCGGGAGCAATGAGCAGTTCTTC; cdr3_aa: CASGRGTSGSNEQFF
clone_size: -; v_call: TRBV6-6; d_call: TRBD1; j_call: TRBJ1-6; cdr3_nt: TGTGCCACCTTAGACAGGGAGGGCTTTAATTCACCCCTCCACTTT; cdr3_aa: CATLDREGFNSPLHF
clone_size: -; v_call: TRBV5-1; d_call: -; j_call: TRBJ1-1; cdr3_nt: TGCGCCAGCAGCCCGCAGGGGAGTCGGACTGAAGCTTTCTTT; cdr3_aa: CASSPQGSRTEAFF
clone_size: -; v_call: TRBV6-5; d_call: -; j_call: TRBJ1-2; cdr3_nt: TGTGCCAGCAGTTACTCGGTAACAGGGTCTCACGGCTACACCTTC; cdr3_aa: CASSYSVTGSHGYTF
clone_size: once; v_call: TRBV5-1; d_call: -; j_call: TRBJ1-1; cdr3_nt: TGCGCCAGCAGCTTAGTGGTAGGAACAGCTTTCTTT; cdr3_aa: CASSLVVGTAFF
clone_size: -; v_call: TRBV30; d_call: -; j_call: TRBJ1-2; cdr3_nt: TGTGCCTGGAGTTGGCGGGCCTCTAGGGGCTACACCTTC; cdr3_aa: CAWSWRASRGYTF
clone_size: -; v_call: TRBV5-1; d_call: -; j_call: TRBJ1-6; cdr3_nt: TGCGCCAGCAGCTTGGACGGGGTGGGGAATTCACCCCTCCACTTT; cdr3_aa: CASSLDGVGNSPLHF
clone_size: once; v_call: TRBV18; d_call: -; j_call: TRBJ2-5; cdr3_nt: TGTGCCAGCTCACCACCGAAGGGGGAGGACCATCAAGAGACCCAGTACTTC; cdr3_aa: CASSPPKGEDHQETQYF
clone_size: -; v_call: TRBV12-5; d_call: TRBD1; j_call: TRBJ2-5; cdr3_nt: TGTGCTAGTGGTTTAGACAGGGTGGAGACCCAGTACTTC; cdr3_aa: CASGLDRVETQYF
clone_size: -; v_call: TRBV5-1; d_call: -; j_call: TRBJ2-2; cdr3_nt: TGCGCCAGCATCCTCTCCGGTGGCACCGGGGAGCTGTTTTTT; cdr3_aa: CASILSGGTGELFF
clone_size: -; v_call: TRBV6-5; d_call: -; j_call: TRBJ2-3; cdr3_nt: TGTGCCAGCAGGAGAGGGGATACGCAGTATTTT; cdr3_aa: CASRRGDTQYF
clone_size: -; v_call: TRBV27; d_call: -; j_call: TRBJ1-4; cdr3_nt: TGTGCCAGCAGTTTCGTACAGAAAAATGAAAAACTGTTTTTT; cdr3_aa: CASSFVQKNEKLFF
clone_size: -; v_call: TRBV5-6; d_call: TRBD1; j_call: TRBJ2-1; cdr3_nt: TGTGCCAGCAGCGCCCTTAACTGGGACAGCTACAATGAGCAGTTCTTC; cdr3_aa: CASSALNWDSYNEQFF